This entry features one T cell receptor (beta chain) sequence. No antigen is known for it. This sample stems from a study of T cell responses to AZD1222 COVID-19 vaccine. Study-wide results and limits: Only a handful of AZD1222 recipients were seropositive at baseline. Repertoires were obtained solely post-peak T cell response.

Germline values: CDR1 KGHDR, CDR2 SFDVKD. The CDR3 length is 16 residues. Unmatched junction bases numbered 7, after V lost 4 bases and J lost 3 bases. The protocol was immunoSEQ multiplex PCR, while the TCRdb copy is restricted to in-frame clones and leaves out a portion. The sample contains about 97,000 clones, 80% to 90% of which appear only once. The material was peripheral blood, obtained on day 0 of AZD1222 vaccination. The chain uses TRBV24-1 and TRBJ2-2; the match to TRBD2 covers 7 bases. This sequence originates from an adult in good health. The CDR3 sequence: CATSDPTSRYTGELFF. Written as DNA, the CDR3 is TGTGCCACCAGTGACCCGACTAGCAGGTACACCGGGGAGCTGTTTTTT.